A single sample gave rise to the 3 T cell receptor beta chains below, sequenced in a study of siplizumab effects on memory and regulatory T cells. Measured with immunoSEQ multiplex PCR; TCRdb has only the in-frame clones, and not every one. Seen here are more than 50,000 clones, approximately 95% observed once, and the top ten hold about 40%. The source material was CD8+ T cells sorted from blood. The source is a human donor in good health.

This clone showed up just once. CDR3 bases: TGTGCCAGCAGCTCCTACAGGCAGGGGTTCGAGCAGTACTTC. Its translation: CASSSYRQGFEQYF. The V gene is TRBV7-9, the J gene TRBJ2-7; tentatively, D is TRBD1 (6 bases). The V gene's germline CDR1 is SEHNR and CDR2 FQNEAQ (reference sequence). Deletions cut 4 bases from V and 6 bases from J, with 16 bases between. The CDR3 has 14 residues. The full variable domain, completed using reference TRBV7-9 and TRBJ2-7, is DTGVSQNPRHKITKRGQNVTFRCDPISEHNRLYWYRQTLGQGPEFLTYFQNEAQLEKSRLLSDRFSAERPKGSFSTLEIQRTEQGDSAMYLCASSSYRQGFEQYFGPGTRLTVT.

V usage is TRBV9 and J usage is TRBJ1-3; D is undetermined. Germline V gives CDR1 SGDLS, CDR2 YYNGEE. Deletions cut 3 bases from V and 0 bases from J, with 13 bases between. The CDR3 covers 16 residues. The CDR3 loop is CASSAWGGISGNTIYF. The CDR3 region has the DNA TGTGCCAGCAGCGCGTGGGGTGGGATCTCTGGAAACACCATATATTTT.

The chain recombines TRBV13 with TRBJ2-1; D not resolved. V lost 1 base and J 2 bases, leaving 6 bases between the germline ends. Germline lookup yields CDR1 PRHDT and CDR2 FYEKMQ (reference sequence). The CDR3 loop spans 14 amino acids. CDR3 amino acids: CASSLVNAYNEQFF. CDR3 bases: TGTGCCAGCAGCTTAGTTAACGCCTACAATGAGCAGTTCTTC.